The rows below give T cell receptor beta chains drawn from one sample of a study of shared clonotypes between healthy human individuals. The repertoire was sequenced with immunoSEQ multiplex PCR; TCRdb's copy has only in-frame clones and lacks some. Among over a million clones, 60% to 80% were seen once, and the ten largest hold approximately 1.5%. Sequencing used memory CD4+ T cells sorted from blood. Source of these receptors: a man younger than 35 in good health. Each CDR3 is given without its conserved first and last residue.

v_gene	j_gene	CDR3aa
TRBV14	TRBJ2-1	ASSQTGLAEQF
TRBV30	TRBJ1-1	AWSRGLGTEAF
TRBV7-9	TRBJ1-3	ASSYLGGDPSGNTIY
TRBV18	TRBJ2-1	ASSPPASGISDEQF
TRBV10-3	TRBJ2-5	AISESGKRETQY
TRBV30	TRBJ2-7	AWSEVGYEQY
TRBV30	TRBJ2-3	AWRGTGAVWADTQY
TRBV7-2	TRBJ1-2	ASSIGTVANYGYT
TRBV5-1	TRBJ1-1	ASSLEPGAYTEAF
TRBV29-1	TRBJ2-7	SVGRIGNEQY
TRBV5-4	TRBJ1-1	ASSLEAGDAEAF
TRBV5-6	TRBJ2-3	ASSSGQGGSDTQY
TRBV5-1	TRBJ2-1	ASSSRGQHSDEQF
TRBV7-9	TRBJ2-7	ASSSSGTEYEQY
TRBV2	TRBJ1-5	ASSPRDSYSNQPQH
TRBV11-2	TRBJ2-2	ASSLTPLANTGELF
TRBV2	TRBJ2-7	ASLVSYEQY
TRBV30	TRBJ1-6	AWRDNREGTYNSPLH
TRBV7-9	TRBJ2-6	ASSFLSGTPT
TRBV11-3	TRBJ2-1	ASSLVGQVNEQF
TRBV5-1	TRBJ1-4	ASSLATGSNEKLF
TRBV2	TRBJ1-5	ASSSRWSNQPQH
TRBV5-1	TRBJ2-7	ASSLVPGQGPHEQY
TRBV5-4	TRBJ1-2	ASSSPRGQGYT
TRBV28	TRBJ1-2	ASETGWGQLYGGYT
TRBV9	TRBJ2-7	ASGAGYSEQY
TRBV5-1	TRBJ2-7	ASSLAQGVYEQY
TRBV7-3	TRBJ2-2	ASSAGLADGELF